This T cell receptor beta chain was sequenced in a study of T cell repertoires in cytomegalovirus infection. Turning to the study itself: Both CMV infection and a matching HLA type were indicated by public TCR beta signatures.

Whole-study results and caveats: Ex vivo responses were dominated by HLA-C-restricted CMV-specific TCR beta clonotypes.

TCRdb re-analysed the reads in MiXCR, keeping a single row per CDR3 protein. In the table there are under 200,000 distinct CDR3 sequences, less than 9.5% of which are singletons. This clonotype occurred once. As yet, its antigen is unknown. One end of the junction is discordant with germline, which a read error may explain. Sequencing was performed on PBMCs. This clonotype was obtained from a human donor in good health (CMV status not recorded). Some clones in this sample may be carry-over from other donors' samples.

CDR3 loop: CATSALDRSSYNEQIF. In DNA, the CDR3 is TGTGCCACCAGTGCCCTGGACAGGAGCTCCTACAATGAGCAGATCTTC. This sequence joins TRBV24-1 and TRBJ2-1; 7 bases map to TRBD1. Per germline, CDR1 KGHDR and CDR2 SFDVKD. This CDR3 is built from 16 residues.